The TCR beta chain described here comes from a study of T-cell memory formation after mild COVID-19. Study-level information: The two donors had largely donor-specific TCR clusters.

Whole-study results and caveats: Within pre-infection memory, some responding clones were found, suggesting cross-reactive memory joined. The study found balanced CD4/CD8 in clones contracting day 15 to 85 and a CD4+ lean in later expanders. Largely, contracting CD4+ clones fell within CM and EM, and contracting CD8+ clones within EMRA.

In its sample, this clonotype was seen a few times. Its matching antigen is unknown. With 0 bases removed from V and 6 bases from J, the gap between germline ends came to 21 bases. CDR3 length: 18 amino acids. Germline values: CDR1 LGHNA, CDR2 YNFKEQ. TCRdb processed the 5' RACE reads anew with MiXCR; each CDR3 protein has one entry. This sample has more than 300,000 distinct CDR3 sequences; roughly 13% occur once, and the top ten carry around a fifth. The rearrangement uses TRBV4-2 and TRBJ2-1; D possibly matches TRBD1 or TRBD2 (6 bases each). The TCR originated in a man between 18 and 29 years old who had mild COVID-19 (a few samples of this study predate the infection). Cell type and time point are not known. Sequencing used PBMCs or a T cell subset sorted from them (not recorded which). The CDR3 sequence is CASSQDIFGGFRVNEQFF. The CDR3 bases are TGTGCCAGCAGCCAAGATATTTTCGGGGGCTTTCGTGTCAATGAGCAGTTCTTC.